Shown below are 14 T cell receptor beta chains from a single sample sequenced in a study of blood T cell repertoires in COVID-19. This table comes from immunoSEQ multiplex PCR, and its TCRdb copy is limited to in-frame clones, with some not included. Of about 170,000 clones in the sample, over 70% were seen once. Sequenced: peripheral blood. Source of these receptors: a woman between 70 and 85 years old who had recovered from COVID-19.

This clone was found a few times. The V gene is TRBV19, the J gene TRBJ2-1; D is perhaps TRBD2 (6 bases). Germline V gene lookup returns CDR1 LNHDA and CDR2 SQIVND (reference sequence). V gave up 4 bases and J gave up 7 bases, with 14 bases separating them. This CDR3 region has 14 residues. The CDR3 sequence is CASSTHPRGNEQFF. Written as DNA, the CDR3 is TGTGCCAGTAGTACCCATCCTCGGGGGAATGAGCAGTTCTTC. The whole variable domain, filled in from reference TRBV19 and TRBJ2-1, reads DGGITQSPKYLFRKEGQNVTLSCEQNLNHDAMYWYRQDPGQGLRLIYYSQIVNDFQKGDIAEGYSVSREKKESFPLTVTSAQKNPTAFYLCASSTHPRGNEQFFGPGTRLTVL.

In this sample, this clone turned up a few times. The chain employs TRBV18 and TRBJ2-3; the D gene is possibly TRBD2 (5 bases). This CDR3 contains 14 residues. Germline CDR1 reads KGHSH; CDR2 reads LQKENI. Trimming removed 3 bases at V and 4 bases at J, with 11 bases between. The CDR3 protein is CASSPGGGADTQYF. The CDR3 DNA sequence: TGTGCCAGCTCACCCGGAGGTGGGGCAGATACGCAGTATTTT. The full variable domain, rest sourced from reference TRBV18 and TRBJ2-3, is NAGVMQNPRHLVRRRGQEARLRCSPMKGHSHVYWYRQLPEEGLKFMVYLQKENIIDESGMPKERFSAEFPKEGPSILRIQQVVRGDSAAYFCASSPGGGADTQYFGPGTRLTVL.

V usage is TRBV11-2 and J usage is TRBJ2-5, with a possible D match to TRBD2 (5 bases). CDR1 and CDR2 from the germline V gene are SGHAT and FQNNGV. V was shortened by 5 bases and J by 5 bases, with 12 bases between the two germline ends. The CDR3 length is 13 residues. CDR3 residues: CASSLRLLETQYF. In DNA form, the CDR3 reads TGTGCCAGCAGCCTAAGACTATTGGAGACCCAGTACTTC.

The V call is TRBV6-5, the J call TRBJ2-7; 8 nucleotides agree with TRBD2. CDR3 length: 15 residues. The junction had 6 bases not matched to a gene; V was cut back by 0 bases and J by 5 bases. Looked up from germline, CDR1 is MNHEY and CDR2 is SVGAGI. The CDR3 sequence is CASSYSLAGRDEQYF. The CDR3 DNA reads TGTGCCAGCAGTTACTCGTTAGCGGGGAGGGACGAGCAGTACTTC.

In its sample, this clone was seen once. The chain combines TRBV6-4 with TRBJ2-1; possibly TRBD1 for D (7 bases). Trimming left V 0 bases short and J 12 bases short, with 15 bases between. This CDR3 spans 14 amino acids. Germline values: CDR1 MRHNA, CDR2 SNTAGT. CDR3 sequence reads: CASSDSWQGGRQFF. CDR3 in DNA: TGTGCCAGCAGTGACTCGTGGCAGGGGGGAAGGCAGTTCTTC.

This clone was recorded a few times. This chain links TRBV3-1 (or the pseudogene TRBV3-2) with TRBJ2-3; 8 bases align to TRBD1. The CDR3 sequence is 16 residues long. Germline V gene lookup returns CDR1 LGHDT and CDR2 YNNKEL (reference sequence). Trimming at V came to 4 bases and at J to 2 bases, leaving 8 bases not matched to a gene. The CDR3 DNA follows: TGTGCCAGCAGCCCGGGACAGGAGCTAATCACAGATACGCAGTATTTT. It encodes CASSPGQELITDTQYF.

The gene calls are TRBV6-2 or TRBV6-3 and TRBJ2-1; a weak D match, TRBD2 (6 bases). Trimming cost V 2 bases and J 9 bases, with 11 bases left between them. The CDR3 covers 13 residues. The germline V gene encodes CDR1 MNHEY and CDR2 SVGEGT. CDR3 sequence reads: CASSYGGSFEQFF. CDR3 in DNA: TGTGCCAGCAGTTACGGGGGGTCTTTTGAGCAGTTCTTC.

This chain joins TRBV30 and TRBJ1-5, with TRBD1 as a possible D gene (6 bases). Germline V gives CDR1 GTSNPN, CDR2 SVGIG (reference sequence). The V and J ends lost 0 bases and 7 bases respectively, with 13 bases between them. This CDR3 is 14 amino acids long. The CDR3 nucleotides are TGTGCCTGGAGTGTACGGGGGGCAGGGCAGCCCCAGCATTTT. Translated, it gives CAWSVRGAGQPQHF.

The chain carries TRBV5-1 and TRBJ2-7; tentative D call: TRBD1 (6 bases). The CDR3 is 12 residues long. Germline V gene lookup returns CDR1 SGHRS and CDR2 YFSETQ. Trimming left V 3 bases short and J 9 bases short, with 13 bases between. CDR3 in amino acids: CASSWGRGLQYF. The CDR3 coding sequence is TGCGCCAGCAGCTGGGGGCGTGGGTTGCAGTACTTC.

The J gene is TRBJ2-2, the V gene TRBV7-9, with D possibly matching TRBD2 (6 bases). CDR1 and CDR2 from the germline V gene are SEHNR and FQNEAQ (reference sequence). V shed 3 bases and J shed 5 bases, with 7 bases lying between them. This CDR3 is 13 amino acids long. CDR3 in DNA: TGTGCCAGCAGCTTTGGGGGGACCGGGGAGCTGTTTTTT. It is translated as CASSFGGTGELFF.

The chain combines TRBV24-1 with TRBJ2-3, with a tentative D call TRBD2 (5 bases). The germline V and J ends were trimmed by 4 bases and 1 base, with 14 bases remaining between them. The CDR3 consists of 16 residues. Per germline, CDR1 KGHDR and CDR2 SFDVKD. The CDR3 is CATSDPPSRGTDTQYF. In DNA form, the CDR3 reads TGTGCCACCAGTGACCCCCCTTCGCGGGGCACAGATACGCAGTATTTT.

V is TRBV13 and J is TRBJ2-7; D gene uncertain. The V end lost 5 bases, the J end lost 7 bases, and 18 bases lay between the germline ends. Germline V gene data show CDR1 as PRHDT and CDR2 as FYEKMQ (reference sequence). This CDR3 has 14 residues. The DNA for the CDR3 is TGTGCCAGCAGCCGCCGAGGCCCCAGTGGGGAGCAGTACTTC. Translation gives CASSRRGPSGEQYF.

On this clone: Mismatch with germline at one junction end may stem from a read error. The rearrangement joins TRBV9 to TRBJ2-2; 7 nucleotides line up with TRBD2. CDR1 SGDLS and CDR2 YYNGEE come from the germline V gene. The CDR3 runs 15 residues. CDR3 region: CASSVSSGNAGELFF. DNA for the CDR3: TGTGCCAGCAGCGTATCCAGCGGGAACGCCGGGGAGCTGTTTTTT.

With regard to this clone: Distinct nucleotide sequences in the sample also encode this CDR3. CDR3 protein: CASSSGLADYNEQFF. CDR3 coding DNA: TGTGCCAGCAGTTCCGGACTAGCGGATTACAATGAGCAGTTCTTC. The chain carries TRBV7-2 and TRBJ2-1; 10 bases are shared with TRBD2. Germline V gene data show CDR1 as SGHTA and CDR2 as FQGNSA. CDR3 length equals 15 residues. V gave up 6 bases and J gave up 4 bases; unmatched junction bases: 6.